Listed below are T cell receptor beta chains from one sample, sequenced in a study of blood T cell repertoires in COVID-19. Repertoires were generated with immunoSEQ multiplex PCR, while TCRdb's copy carries only in-frame clones and drops some. The table has roughly 70,000 clones, 70% to 90% seen once. Material: peripheral blood. The receptor source for this set is a man between 65 and 85 years old with active or convalescent COVID-19. Each CDR3 is given with its conserved first and last residue. Fields, in order: J gene, CDR3 length, V gene, CDR3 protein.

>TRBJ2-7|16|TRBV6-2/TRBV6-3
CASSYSTGRFSYEQYF
>TRBJ2-1|15|TRBV11-2
CASSLDIAGGNEQFF
>TRBJ2-1|15|TRBV30
CAWAPTRDWYNEQFF
>TRBJ1-5|17|TRBV6-1
CASSDRRVERSNQPQHF
>TRBJ1-1|14|TRBV7-8
CASSTGQGVVEAFF
>TRBJ2-1|15|TRBV5-4
CASKPPGGGDNEQFF
>TRBJ2-4|18|TRBV15
CATSRDFSATGQGYIQYF
>TRBJ2-1|13|TRBV21-1
CASTLADYNEQFF
>TRBJ1-2|18|TRBV5-6
CASSLGGPTGGAFDGYTF
>TRBJ2-7|15|TRBV11-3
CASSLDGTGDNEQYF
>TRBJ2-1|11|TRBV29-1
CSVVKRYEQFF
>TRBJ2-1|17|TRBV29-1
CSALDSGSGRFYNEQFF
>TRBJ1-1|13|TRBV6-5
CASRTRGYTEAFF
>TRBJ2-7|16|TRBV19
CASSISTGGSSYEQYF
>TRBJ2-7|16|TRBV19
CASRKTQQGYSDEQYF
>TRBJ1-5|16|TRBV7-2
CASSSMGLFGFWPQHF
>TRBJ1-1|13|TRBV25-1
CASSEWGQGPAFF
>TRBJ1-6|17|TRBV6-1
CASSDQGARIIDSPLHF
>TRBJ2-7|13|TRBV18
CASSPTGGVEQYF
>TRBJ2-5|19|TRBV5-1
CASSLEGLAGLGYQETQYF
>TRBJ1-2|15|TRBV7-8
CASSSHRVGNYGYTF
>TRBJ2-3|16|TRBV6-2/TRBV6-3
CASSYSRLRFTDTQYF
>TRBJ1-4|14|TRBV28
CASSLNRGEEKLFF
>TRBJ1-6|16|TRBV28
CASSRTGRVTNSPLHF
>TRBJ2-7|14|TRBV6-6
CASSYLGGNYEQYF
>TRBJ1-3|14|TRBV30
CAWSVRGRENTIYF